This TCR beta chain was retrieved from a study of CD8 T cells in ankylosing spondylitis. Trimming took 11 bases from V and 0 from J, leaving 10 bases between them. This CDR3 has 13 amino acids. This clonotype was counted ten times or more. Its antigen is still unknown. Study results and limitations: Within ankylosing spondylitis blood, a TCR beta motif made up of seven to nine highly homologous variants appeared to be characteristic. Certain motif variants had earlier appeared in reactive arthritis synovial fluid and blood.

TCRdb passed the 5' RACE reads through MiXCR, listing each CDR3 protein once. Of about 250,000 distinct CDR3 sequences in the sample, about 24% are singletons; the top ten hold roughly 0.67%. The sequencing input was blood, either unsorted or a sorted T cell fraction (not recorded which). The clonotype originates from a male donor with ankylosing spondylitis or in good health (not recorded which). The chain uses TRBV12-3 or TRBV12-4 and TRBJ2-2; the D gene could be TRBD1 or TRBD2 (6 bases each). The CDR3 is CAGRTANTGELFF. The CDR3, as DNA: TGTGCCGGGAGGACAGCGAACACCGGGGAGCTGTTTTTT.